This is a list of T cell receptor beta chains from one sample in a study of blood T cell repertoires in COVID-19. TCRdb's copy holds only in-frame clones and misses some; the assay was immunoSEQ multiplex PCR. The data contain around 310,000 clones, around nine tenths of them singletons. The sequenced sample was PBMCs or T cells enriched from blood (not recorded which). These receptors came from a woman younger than 45 who had recovered from COVID-19. CDR3s include the opening cysteine and the closing phenylalanine or tryptophan. D genes are given only for firm matches. Clone size is stated in some rows and not others, as once, few, many or a class when expanded.

18	NA	NA	TRBV6-1	TRBJ1-2	TGTGCCAGCAGTGAATATCGGGGAACCGACCGGTCCCTATATGGCTACACCTTC	CASSEYRGTDRSLYGYTF
14	TRBD1	NA	TRBV7-9	TRBJ1-1	TGTGCCAGTCGGGACAGGGGGCGTTTCACTGAAGCTTTCTTT	CASRDRGRFTEAFF
15	TRBD2	NA	TRBV7-7	TRBJ2-3	TGTGCTAGCAGCCCCAGCGGGGTTAGCACAGATACGCAGTATTTT	CASSPSGVSTDTQYF
14	NA	NA	TRBV9	TRBJ1-5	TGTGCCAGCAGCCCGAGCGCGGGTCCTCAGCCCCAGCATTTT	CASSPSAGPQPQHF
13	NA	NA	TRBV4-1	TRBJ1-5	TGCGCCAGCAGCCAAGACGGAGTTCAGCCCCAGCATTTT	CASSQDGVQPQHF
15	TRBD2	NA	TRBV6-5	TRBJ2-3	TGTGCCAGCAGATTTAGCGGGGGGAGCACAGATACGCAGTATTTT	CASRFSGGSTDTQYF
14	TRBD1	NA	TRBV6-5	TRBJ1-2	TGTGCCAGCAGTCTGGGGACAGTAAACTATGGCTACACCTTC	CASSLGTVNYGYTF
17	NA	NA	TRBV7-8	TRBJ1-1	TGTGCCAGCAGCTTACTTTGGGGAGCCGAACTGAACACTGAAGCTTTCTTT	CASSLLWGAELNTEAFF
15	NA	NA	TRBV27	TRBJ1-1	TGTGCCAGCAGTTTACGACCAGGGGTGGGACATGAAGCTTTCTTT	CASSLRPGVGHEAFF
15	NA	NA	TRBV27	TRBJ1-4	TGTGCCAGCAGTTTATTCGGGGACAACAACGAAAAACTGTTTTTT	CASSLFGDNNEKLFF
14	NA	NA	TRBV24-1	TRBJ1-5	TGTGCCACCAGTGAACACTACTCGGGTCAGCCCCAGCATTTT	CATSEHYSGQPQHF
14	NA	few	TRBV10-3	TRBJ1-6	TGTGCCATCAGTATGGGGGGAGTAGGTTCACCCCTCCACTTT	CAISMGGVGSPLHF
15	NA	once	TRBV11-2	TRBJ1-6	TGTGCCAGCAGCCCCCCCGGAGGAGCTAATTCACCCCTCCACTTT	CASSPPGGANSPLHF
14	TRBD2	NA	TRBV19	TRBJ2-7	TGTGCCAGTAGTATCCAGGGACTAGACGTGGAGCAGTACTTC	CASSIQGLDVEQYF
16	TRBD2	NA	TRBV27	TRBJ2-5	TGTGCCAGCAGTTTAATTAGCGGGAGGGTCCAAGAGACCCAGTACTTC	CASSLISGRVQETQYF
17	TRBD1	NA	TRBV18	TRBJ2-7	TGTGCCAGCTCATCCTTTAAATGGGGGACAGCATCCTACGAGCAGTACTTC	CASSSFKWGTASYEQYF
19	TRBD2	NA	TRBV10-3	TRBJ2-3	TGTGCCATCGGTGGCGATGGGGAGGGACGCCCAAAGCTCGCAGATACGCAGTATTTT	CAIGGDGEGRPKLADTQYF
13	TRBD1	NA	TRBV18	TRBJ1-1	TGTGCCAGCTCAAGGGGACAGGGGGAACAAGCTTTCTTT	CASSRGQGEQAFF
14	NA	NA	TRBV10-3	TRBJ1-1	TGTGCCATCAGACAACAGGGCTGGGACACTGAAGCTTTCTTT	CAIRQQGWDTEAFF
17	NA	NA	TRBV5-3	TRBJ2-2	TGTGCCAGAAGCTTGGCGCTTTTTGGAGGGCCGGGCGGGGAGCTGTTTTTT	CARSLALFGGPGGELFF
11	NA	NA	TRBV28	TRBJ1-2	TGTGCCAGCGGCTGGAGTGGTGGCTACACCTTC	CASGWSGGYTF
19	NA	NA	TRBV5-1	TRBJ2-2	TGCGCCAGCAGCTACTATATGTTACTAGGGGGGGCGAACACCGGGGAGCTGTTTTTT	CASSYYMLLGGANTGELFF
14	NA	NA	TRBV11-2	TRBJ2-5	TGTGCCAGCAGCTTATGGGCAACCAGGGGGACCCAGTACTTC	CASSLWATRGTQYF
14	NA	NA	TRBV2	TRBJ2-7	TGTGCCAGCAGTGAAGCGGGAGTTGTCTACGAGCAGTACTTC	CASSEAGVVYEQYF
12	NA	NA	TRBV29-1	TRBJ1-1	TGCAGCGCCCGGACAGCAAACACTGAAGCTTTCTTT	CSARTANTEAFF
13	NA	NA	TRBV27	TRBJ1-5	TGTGCCAGCAGTAGGACCCAGGGACAGCCCCAGCATTTT	CASSRTQGQPQHF
14	TRBD1	NA	TRBV29-1	TRBJ2-2	TGCAGCGTAGTCCCGGGACAGGGTACCGGGGAGCTGTTTTTT	CSVVPGQGTGELFF
15	NA	NA	TRBV6-5	TRBJ2-2	TGTGCCAGCAGCCCAAACAACAGGGCTCCCGGGGAGCTGTTTTTT	CASSPNNRAPGELFF
16	TRBD2	NA	TRBV29-1	TRBJ2-7	TGCAGCGTTCTGCCGCTAGCGGGAGCCCCACCCTACGAGCAGTACTTC	CSVLPLAGAPPYEQYF
15	TRBD1	NA	TRBV5-1	TRBJ1-2	TGCGCCAGCAGCTCTAGACCCGGGACAGGGTTGGGCTACACCTTC	CASSSRPGTGLGYTF
18	TRBD2	NA	TRBV5-6	TRBJ2-7	TGTGCCAGCAGCTCACTGGGACTAGCGGGAGAATCTAGGAACGAGCAGTACTTC	CASSSLGLAGESRNEQYF
17	TRBD2	NA	TRBV3-1/TRBV3-2	TRBJ2-1	TGTGCCAGCAGCCAAGATTGGAGCGGGAGAGCCTACAATGAGCAGTTCTTC	CASSQDWSGRAYNEQFF